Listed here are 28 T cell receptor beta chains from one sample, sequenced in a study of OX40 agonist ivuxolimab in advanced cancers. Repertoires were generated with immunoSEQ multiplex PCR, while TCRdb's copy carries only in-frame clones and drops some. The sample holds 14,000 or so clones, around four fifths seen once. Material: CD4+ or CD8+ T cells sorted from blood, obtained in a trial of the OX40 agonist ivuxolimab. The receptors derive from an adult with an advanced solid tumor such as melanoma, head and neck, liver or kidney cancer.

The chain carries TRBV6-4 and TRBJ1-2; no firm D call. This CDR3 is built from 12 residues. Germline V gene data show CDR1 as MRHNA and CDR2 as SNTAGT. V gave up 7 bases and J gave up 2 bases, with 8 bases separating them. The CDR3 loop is CASIMENYGYTF. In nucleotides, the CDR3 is TGTGCCAGCATCATGGAGAACTATGGCTACACCTTC.

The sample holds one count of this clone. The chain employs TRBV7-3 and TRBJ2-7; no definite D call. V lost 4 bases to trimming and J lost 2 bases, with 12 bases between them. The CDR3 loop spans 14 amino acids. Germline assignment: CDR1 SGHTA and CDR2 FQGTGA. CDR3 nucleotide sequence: TGTGCCAGCAGCTGCTTTGGGATGCCCTACGAGCAGTACTTC. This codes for CASSCFGMPYEQYF.

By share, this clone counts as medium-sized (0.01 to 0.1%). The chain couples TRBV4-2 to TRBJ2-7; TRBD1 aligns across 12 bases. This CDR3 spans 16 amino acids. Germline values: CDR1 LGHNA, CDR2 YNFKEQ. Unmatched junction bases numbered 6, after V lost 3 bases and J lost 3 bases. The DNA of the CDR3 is TGTGCCAGCAGCCAGGAGGGACAGGGGGCAGTCTACGAGCAGTACTTC. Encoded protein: CASSQEGQGAVYEQYF.

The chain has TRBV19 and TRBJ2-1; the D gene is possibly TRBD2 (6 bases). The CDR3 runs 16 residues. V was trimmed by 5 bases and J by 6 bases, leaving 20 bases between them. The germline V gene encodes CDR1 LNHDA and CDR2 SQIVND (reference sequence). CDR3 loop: CASSELARGTGNEQFF. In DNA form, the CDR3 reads TGTGCCAGTAGTGAACTAGCCCGGGGGACCGGCAATGAGCAGTTCTTC. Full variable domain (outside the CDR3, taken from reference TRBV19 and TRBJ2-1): DGGITQSPKYLFRKEGQNVTLSCEQNLNHDAMYWYRQDPGQGLRLIYYSQIVNDFQKGDIAEGYSVSREKKESFPLTVTSAQKNPTAFYLCASSELARGTGNEQFFGPGTRLTVL.

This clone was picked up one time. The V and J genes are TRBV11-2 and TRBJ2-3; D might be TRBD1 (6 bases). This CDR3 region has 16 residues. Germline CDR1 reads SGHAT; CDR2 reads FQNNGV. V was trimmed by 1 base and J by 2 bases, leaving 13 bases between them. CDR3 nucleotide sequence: TGTGCCAGCAGCTTAGGGGCCGACAGGAACACAGATACGCAGTATTTT. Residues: CASSLGADRNTDTQYF. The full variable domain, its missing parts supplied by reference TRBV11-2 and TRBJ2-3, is EAGVAQSPRYKIIEKRQSVAFWCNPISGHATLYWYQQILGQGPKLLIQFQNNGVVDDSQLPKDRFSAERLKGVDSTLKIQPAKLEDSAVYLCASSLGADRNTDTQYFGPGTRLTVL.

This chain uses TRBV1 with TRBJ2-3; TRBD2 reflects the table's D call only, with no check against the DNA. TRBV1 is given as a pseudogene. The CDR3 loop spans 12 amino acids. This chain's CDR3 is CTSSQRADTQYF. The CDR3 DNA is TGCACCAGCAGCCAACGGGCAGATACGCAGTATTTT.

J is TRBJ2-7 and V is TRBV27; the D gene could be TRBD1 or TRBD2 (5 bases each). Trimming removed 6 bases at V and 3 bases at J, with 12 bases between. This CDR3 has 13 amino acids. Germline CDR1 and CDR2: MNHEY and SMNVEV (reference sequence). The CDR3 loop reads CASRGTEDYEQYF. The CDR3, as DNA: TGTGCCAGCAGGGGGACGGAAGACTACGAGCAGTACTTC.

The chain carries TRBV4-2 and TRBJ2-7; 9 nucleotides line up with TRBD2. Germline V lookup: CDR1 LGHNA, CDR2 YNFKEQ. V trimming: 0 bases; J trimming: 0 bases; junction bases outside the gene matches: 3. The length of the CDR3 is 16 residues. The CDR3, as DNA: TGTGCCAGCAGCCAAGAGAGCGGGGGGTCCTCCTACGAGCAGTACTTC. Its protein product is CASSQESGGSSYEQYF.

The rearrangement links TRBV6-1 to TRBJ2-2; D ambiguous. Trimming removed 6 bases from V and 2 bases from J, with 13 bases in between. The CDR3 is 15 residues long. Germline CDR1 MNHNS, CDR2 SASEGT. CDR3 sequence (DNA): TGTGCCAGCAGAGAGTTCACTGATAACACCGGGGAGCTGTTTTTT. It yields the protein CASREFTDNTGELFF.

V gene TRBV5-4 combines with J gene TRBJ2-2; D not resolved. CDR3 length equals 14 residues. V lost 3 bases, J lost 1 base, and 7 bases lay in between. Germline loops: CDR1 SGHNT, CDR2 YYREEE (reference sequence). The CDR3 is CASSSIGNTGELFF. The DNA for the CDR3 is TGTGCCAGCAGCTCTATTGGGAACACCGGGGAGCTGTTTTTT. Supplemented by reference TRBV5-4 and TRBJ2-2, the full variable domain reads ETGVTQSPTHLIKTRGQQVTLRCSSQSGHNTVSWYQQALGQGPQFIFQYYREEENGRGNFPPRFSGLQFPNYSSELNVNALELDDSALYLCASSSIGNTGELFFGEGSRLTVL.

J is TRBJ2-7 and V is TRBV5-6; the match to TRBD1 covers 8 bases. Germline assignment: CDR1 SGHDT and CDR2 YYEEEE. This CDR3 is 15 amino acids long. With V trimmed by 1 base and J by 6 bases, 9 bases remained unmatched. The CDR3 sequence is CASSLSWTGTGEQYF. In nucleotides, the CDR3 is TGTGCCAGCAGCTTGAGTTGGACAGGGACCGGCGAGCAGTACTTC. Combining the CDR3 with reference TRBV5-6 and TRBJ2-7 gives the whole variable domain DAGVTQSPTHLIKTRGQQVTLRCSPKSGHDTVSWYQQALGQGPQFIFQYYEEEERQRGNFPDRFSGHQFPNYSSELNVNALLLGDSALYLCASSLSWTGTGEQYFGPGTRLTVT.

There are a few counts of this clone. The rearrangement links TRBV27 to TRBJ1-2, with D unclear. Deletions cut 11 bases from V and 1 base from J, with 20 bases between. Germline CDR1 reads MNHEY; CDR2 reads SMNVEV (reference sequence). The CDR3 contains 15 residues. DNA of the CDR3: TGTGCCGATCTGGTCGGGCCAGCGAATAACTATGGCTACACCTTC. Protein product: CADLVGPANNYGYTF.

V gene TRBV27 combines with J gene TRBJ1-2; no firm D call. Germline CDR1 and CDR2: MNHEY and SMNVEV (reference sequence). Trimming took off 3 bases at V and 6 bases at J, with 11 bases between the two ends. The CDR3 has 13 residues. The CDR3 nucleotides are TGTGCCAGCAGTTTCTCCGGGTCGGATGGCTACACCTTC. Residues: CASSFSGSDGYTF.

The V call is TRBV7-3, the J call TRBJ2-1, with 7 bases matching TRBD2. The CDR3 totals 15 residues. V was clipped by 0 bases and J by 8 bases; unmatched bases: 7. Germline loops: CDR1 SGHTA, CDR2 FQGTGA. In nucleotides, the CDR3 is TGTGCCAGCAGCTTAACAGGGCCTAGCGGAGATGAGCAGTTCTTC. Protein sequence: CASSLTGPSGDEQFF.

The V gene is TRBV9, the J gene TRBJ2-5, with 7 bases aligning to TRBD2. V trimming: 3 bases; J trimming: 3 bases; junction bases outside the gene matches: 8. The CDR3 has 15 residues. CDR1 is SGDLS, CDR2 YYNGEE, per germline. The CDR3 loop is CASSARGLEEETQYF. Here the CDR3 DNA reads TGTGCCAGCAGCGCCAGAGGACTAGAGGAAGAGACCCAGTACTTC.

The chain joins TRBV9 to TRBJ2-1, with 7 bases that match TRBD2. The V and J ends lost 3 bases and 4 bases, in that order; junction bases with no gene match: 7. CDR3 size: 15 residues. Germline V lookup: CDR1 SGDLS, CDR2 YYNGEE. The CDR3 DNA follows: TGTGCCAGCAGCGCCGCGGGGGAAGAGTACAATGAGCAGTTCTTC. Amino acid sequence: CASSAAGEEYNEQFF.

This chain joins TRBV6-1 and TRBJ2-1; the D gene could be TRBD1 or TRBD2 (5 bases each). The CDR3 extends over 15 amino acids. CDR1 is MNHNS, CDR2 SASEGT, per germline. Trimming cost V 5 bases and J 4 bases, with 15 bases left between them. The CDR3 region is CASSPGTTGYNEQFF. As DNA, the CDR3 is TGTGCCAGCAGTCCCGGGACCACGGGGTACAATGAGCAGTTCTTC.

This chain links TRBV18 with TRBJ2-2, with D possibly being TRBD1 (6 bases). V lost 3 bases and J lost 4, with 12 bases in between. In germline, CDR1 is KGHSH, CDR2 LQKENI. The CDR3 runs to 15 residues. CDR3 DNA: TGTGCCAGCTCACCCGAGGACAGTTCCACCGGGGAGCTGTTTTTT. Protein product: CASSPEDSSTGELFF. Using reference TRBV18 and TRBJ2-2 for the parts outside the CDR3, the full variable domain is NAGVMQNPRHLVRRRGQEARLRCSPMKGHSHVYWYRQLPEEGLKFMVYLQKENIIDESGMPKERFSAEFPKEGPSILRIQQVVRGDSAAYFCASSPEDSSTGELFFGEGSRLTVL.

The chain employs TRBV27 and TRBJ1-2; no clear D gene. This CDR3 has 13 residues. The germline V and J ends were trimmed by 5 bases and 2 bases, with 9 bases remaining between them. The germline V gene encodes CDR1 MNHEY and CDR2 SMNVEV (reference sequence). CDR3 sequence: CASSGDINYGYTF. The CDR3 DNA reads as TGTGCCAGCAGTGGCGACATAAACTATGGCTACACCTTC.

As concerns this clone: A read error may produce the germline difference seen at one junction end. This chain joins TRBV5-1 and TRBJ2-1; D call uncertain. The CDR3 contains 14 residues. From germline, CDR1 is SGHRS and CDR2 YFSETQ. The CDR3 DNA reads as TGTGCCAGCAGCTTGCTACAACCTTACAATGAGCAGTTCTTC. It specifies CASSLLQPYNEQFF.

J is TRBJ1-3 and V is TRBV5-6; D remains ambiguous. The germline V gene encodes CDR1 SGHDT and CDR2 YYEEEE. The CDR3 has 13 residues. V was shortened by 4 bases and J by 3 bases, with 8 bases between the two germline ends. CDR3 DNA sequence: TGTGCCAGCAGCACGACGGGTGGAAACACCATATATTTT. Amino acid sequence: CASSTTGGNTIYF.

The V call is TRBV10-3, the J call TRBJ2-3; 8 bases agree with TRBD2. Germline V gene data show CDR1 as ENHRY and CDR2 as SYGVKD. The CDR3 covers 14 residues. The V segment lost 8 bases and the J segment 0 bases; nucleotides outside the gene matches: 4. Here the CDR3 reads CAIGASGSTDTQYF. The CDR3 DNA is TGTGCCATCGGGGCTAGCGGGAGCACAGATACGCAGTATTTT.

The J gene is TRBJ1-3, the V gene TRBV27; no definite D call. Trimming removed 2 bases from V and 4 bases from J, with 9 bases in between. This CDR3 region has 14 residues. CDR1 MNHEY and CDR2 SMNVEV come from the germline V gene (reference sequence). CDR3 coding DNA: TGTGCCAGCAGTTTAAGGGCAGGAGGAAACACCATATATTTT. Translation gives CASSLRAGGNTIYF.

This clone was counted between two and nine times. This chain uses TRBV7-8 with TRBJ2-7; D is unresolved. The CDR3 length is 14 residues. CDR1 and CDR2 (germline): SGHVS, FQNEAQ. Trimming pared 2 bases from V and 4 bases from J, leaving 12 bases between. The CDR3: CASSLRAASYEQYF. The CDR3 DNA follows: TGTGCCAGCAGCTTACGGGCGGCCTCATACGAGCAGTACTTC.

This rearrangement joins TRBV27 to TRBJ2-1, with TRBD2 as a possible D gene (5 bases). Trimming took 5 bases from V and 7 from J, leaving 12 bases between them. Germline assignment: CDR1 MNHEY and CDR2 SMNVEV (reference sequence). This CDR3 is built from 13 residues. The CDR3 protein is CASSAGMENEQFF. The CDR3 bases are TGTGCCAGCAGTGCCGGGATGGAAAATGAGCAGTTCTTC.

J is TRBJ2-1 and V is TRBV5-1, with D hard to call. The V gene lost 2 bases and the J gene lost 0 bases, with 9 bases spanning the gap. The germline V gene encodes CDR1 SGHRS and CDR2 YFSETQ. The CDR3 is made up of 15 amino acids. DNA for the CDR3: TGCGCCAGCAGCTTCGACCGGAGCTCCTACAATGAGCAGTTCTTC. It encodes CASSFDRSSYNEQFF.

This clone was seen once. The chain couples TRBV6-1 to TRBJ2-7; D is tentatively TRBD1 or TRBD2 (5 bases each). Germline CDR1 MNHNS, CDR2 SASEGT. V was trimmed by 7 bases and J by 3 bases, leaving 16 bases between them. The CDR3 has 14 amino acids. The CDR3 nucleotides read TGTGCCAGCAATACGATGGGGGACGGCTACGAGCAGTACTTC. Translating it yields CASNTMGDGYEQYF.

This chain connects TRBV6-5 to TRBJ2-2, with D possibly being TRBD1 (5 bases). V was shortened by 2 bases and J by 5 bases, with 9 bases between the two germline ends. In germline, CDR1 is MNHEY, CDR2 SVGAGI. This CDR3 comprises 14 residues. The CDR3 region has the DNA TGTGCCAGCAGTTACCGGACACCGACCGGGGAGCTGTTTTTT. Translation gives CASSYRTPTGELFF.